This T cell receptor beta chain was captured by sequencing in a study of blood T cell repertoires in COVID-19. Whole-study context: Acute and convalescent COVID-19 specimens originated in the United States, Italy and Spain.

Only in-frame clones appear in the TCRdb table, and some are missing; sequencing was by immunoSEQ multiplex PCR. The sample carries 250,000 to 300,000 clones, approximately 90% recorded once. Researchers sorted participants into cohorts using their self-reported clinical history. V lost 1 base, J lost 6 bases, and 9 bases lay in between. CDR1 and CDR2 (germline): KGHSH, LQKENI. This CDR3 is 14 amino acids long. The sample comprised PBMCs or T cells enriched from blood (not recorded which). The source of this sequence is a woman in her thirties or forties with acute COVID-19. The chain combines TRBV18 with TRBJ2-2; D gene unclear. This CDR3 is CASSPRPSPGELFF. The DNA of the CDR3 is TGTGCCAGCTCACCACGCCCCAGTCCCGGGGAGCTGTTTTTT.